A selection of T cell receptor beta chains follows, all from one sample in a study of post-analysis software for immune sequencing data. TCRdb recomputed calls from the PCR reads with MiXCR, one row per CDR3 protein. This table holds fewer than 600,000 distinct CDR3 sequences, 40% to 55% found once. Sequenced input: blood. These receptors were collected from a girl aged 5 to 17 with multiple sclerosis. CDR3s include the opening cysteine and the closing phenylalanine or tryptophan. The D gene is left open where the match is weak. Where a row states a size, it is once, few, many or the class of an expanded clone; other rows omit it.

TRBJ2-6 | many | TRBD2 | TRBV6-5 | TGTGCCAGCACCCGGACTAGCGGGAATCCTGGGGCCAACGTCCTGACTTTC | CASTRTSGNPGANVLTF
TRBJ2-1 | few | NA | TRBV29-1 | TGCAGCGTTGAGGGACTGGCGGCCTACAATGAGCAGTTCTTC | CSVEGLAAYNEQFF
TRBJ2-1 | few | TRBD1 | TRBV6-6 | TGTGCCAGCAGTTACTCCCCGGGACAGGGCTACAATGAGCAGTTCTTC | CASSYSPGQGYNEQFF
TRBJ2-1 | once | TRBD2 | TRBV28 | TGTGCCAGCAGTTTACCTCTAGCGGGATTCGGCAATGAGCAGTTCTTC | CASSLPLAGFGNEQFF
TRBJ2-7 | NA | TRBD1 | TRBV27 | TGTGCCAGCATCCTCCAAACAGGGGGCTCCTACGAGCAGTACTTC | CASILQTGGSYEQYF
TRBJ1-2 | once | NA | TRBV10-2 | TGCGCCAGCAGTAGGGAGAGTCGAGGCTACACCTTC | CASSRESRGYTF
TRBJ1-6 | NA | NA | TRBV7-2 | TGTGCCAGCAGTTTGACGCGGGATAATTCACCCCTCCACTTT | CASSLTRDNSPLHF
TRBJ2-5 | NA | NA | TRBV7-8 | TGTGCCAGCAGCTTGGGAGCGATGCAAGAGACCCAGTACTTC | CASSLGAMQETQYF
TRBJ2-5 | NA | TRBD2 | TRBV7-2 | TGTGCCAGCAGCCCAACTAGCGCAAGGGAGACCCAGTACTTC | CASSPTSARETQYF
TRBJ2-1 | few | NA | TRBV7-2 | TGTGCCAGCAGCCAGGCCGCCGGGACTGCGATTGGAAATGGGCAGTTCTTC | CASSQAAGTAIGNGQFF